A selection of T cell receptor beta chains follows, all from one sample in a study of regulatory T cells in long-lasting Graves disease. MiXCR was run by TCRdb on the multiplex PCR reads, yielding one entry per CDR3 protein. The sample yields about 470,000 distinct CDR3 sequences, 15% seen once. The data were also submitted as part of a second study, on T cells in Graves' hyperthyroidism and ophthalmopathy.

Sequences were derived from peripheral blood mononuclear cells (PBMCs), sampled at new diagnosis, from a patient treated with antithyroid drugs. The origin of the receptors is a woman between 25 and 40 years old with Graves disease. The CDR3 runs from the conserved cysteine through the conserved F or W. A D gene is named only where the DNA matches it firmly. Clone size is shown for a subset of rows, as once, few, many or a class of expanded clone.

clone size: many
D gene: -
V gene: TRBV27
J gene: TRBJ2-1
CDR3 DNA: TGTGCCAGCAGTTTTTACCCGTCCGAGAATGAGCAGTTCTTC
CDR3 protein: CASSFYPSENEQFF

clone size: -
D gene: -
V gene: TRBV30
J gene: TRBJ1-1
CDR3 DNA: TGTGCCCGAACGTACCTGGGACCCACAGGGGCTTTCTTT
CDR3 protein: CARTYLGPTGAFF

clone size: many
D gene: TRBD1
V gene: TRBV6-2/TRBV6-3
J gene: TRBJ1-1
CDR3 DNA: TGTGCCAGCAGTGACGAACTCGGGACAGGGTTAGGCACTGAAGCTTTCTTT
CDR3 protein: CASSDELGTGLGTEAFF

clone size: many
D gene: TRBD2
V gene: TRBV7-3
J gene: TRBJ2-1
CDR3 DNA: TGTGCCAGCAGCTTAACACTAGCGGGAGTTTACAATGAGCAGTTCTTC
CDR3 protein: CASSLTLAGVYNEQFF

clone size: few
D gene: -
V gene: TRBV6-1
J gene: TRBJ1-4
CDR3 DNA: TGTGCCAGCAGCCCAGGGGTTTTGTACGAACTGTTTTTT
CDR3 protein: CASSPGVLYELFF

clone size: many
D gene: TRBD1
V gene: TRBV7-9
J gene: TRBJ2-5
CDR3 DNA: TGTGCCAGCAGCTTAGGTCAGACAGGGATGTACCAAGAGACCCAGTACTTC
CDR3 protein: CASSLGQTGMYQETQYF

clone size: -
D gene: TRBD1
V gene: TRBV9
J gene: TRBJ2-5
CDR3 DNA: TGTGCCAGCAGCAGGCAGGGGGTTTATGAGACCCAGTACTTC
CDR3 protein: CASSRQGVYETQYF

clone size: few
D gene: -
V gene: TRBV6-1
J gene: TRBJ2-2
CDR3 DNA: TGTGCCAGCAGTGATAGCGGAGGGGTCACCGGGGAGCTGTTTTTT
CDR3 protein: CASSDSGGVTGELFF

clone size: few
D gene: -
V gene: TRBV2
J gene: TRBJ2-2
CDR3 DNA: TGTGCCAGCACGGCGGGTCTACACGACACCGGGGAGCTGTTTTTT
CDR3 protein: CASTAGLHDTGELFF

clone size: many
D gene: -
V gene: TRBV5-5
J gene: TRBJ1-1
CDR3 DNA: TGTGCCAGCAGCTTTTGGAGGAACACTGAAGCTTTCTTT
CDR3 protein: CASSFWRNTEAFF

clone size: -
D gene: TRBD2
V gene: TRBV5-1
J gene: TRBJ2-3
CDR3 DNA: TGCGCCAGCAGCTCCCGGACTAGCGGGAGGACAACCCACACAGATACGCAGTATTTT
CDR3 protein: CASSSRTSGRTTHTDTQYF

clone size: many
D gene: -
V gene: TRBV18
J gene: TRBJ2-1
CDR3 DNA: TGTGCCAGCTCAAGCTCTCTCGGCAATGAGCAGTTCTTC
CDR3 protein: CASSSSLGNEQFF

clone size: few
D gene: -
V gene: TRBV5-4
J gene: TRBJ2-7
CDR3 DNA: TGTGCCAGCAGCTTGGGCGGGCGGGGTAACGACAACGAGCAGTACTTC
CDR3 protein: CASSLGGRGNDNEQYF

clone size: -
D gene: -
V gene: TRBV24-1
J gene: TRBJ1-3
CDR3 DNA: TGTGCCACCAGCGGCATTTGGGACACCATATATTTT
CDR3 protein: CATSGIWDTIYF

clone size: many
D gene: TRBD2
V gene: TRBV5-1
J gene: TRBJ2-3
CDR3 DNA: TGCGCCAGCAGCTTGACTGCGGGAGGCTTCACAGATACGCAGTATTTT
CDR3 protein: CASSLTAGGFTDTQYF

clone size: many
D gene: TRBD2
V gene: TRBV7-9
J gene: TRBJ2-1
CDR3 DNA: TGTGCCAGCAGCTTAGCGGAAGGACTAGCGTTTTACAATGAGCAGTTCTTC
CDR3 protein: CASSLAEGLAFYNEQFF

clone size: many
D gene: TRBD2
V gene: TRBV28
J gene: TRBJ2-7
CDR3 DNA: TGTGCCAGCAGTCGCAGCGGGGTCTACGAGCAGTACTTC
CDR3 protein: CASSRSGVYEQYF

clone size: many
D gene: TRBD1
V gene: TRBV3-1
J gene: TRBJ1-4
CDR3 DNA: TGTGCCAGCAGCCAAAGGACAGGTCGGGGGCTAGAACTGTTTTTT
CDR3 protein: CASSQRTGRGLELFF

clone size: many
D gene: -
V gene: TRBV20-1
J gene: TRBJ2-7
CDR3 DNA: TGCAGTGCTAGAAAGGGTCAGGGTGCGTACGAGCAGTACTTC
CDR3 protein: CSARKGQGAYEQYF

clone size: -
D gene: -
V gene: TRBV6-2/TRBV6-3
J gene: TRBJ2-5
CDR3 DNA: TGTGCCAGCAGTTACGGGCCAGGAGTTCAAGAGACCCAGTACTTC
CDR3 protein: CASSYGPGVQETQYF

clone size: many
D gene: -
V gene: TRBV20-1
J gene: TRBJ2-7
CDR3 DNA: TGCAGTGCTAGGGCAGGGAGATCCTACGAGCAGTACTTC
CDR3 protein: CSARAGRSYEQYF

clone size: -
D gene: TRBD2
V gene: TRBV11-3
J gene: TRBJ2-1
CDR3 DNA: TGTGCCAGCAGCCGGCGGGGGAGGGATTACAATGAGCAGTTCTTC
CDR3 protein: CASSRRGRDYNEQFF

clone size: few
D gene: TRBD2
V gene: TRBV20-1
J gene: TRBJ2-7
CDR3 DNA: TGCAGTGCACTGGGACTATTTGGGAACTACGAGCAGTACTTC
CDR3 protein: CSALGLFGNYEQYF

clone size: few
D gene: -
V gene: TRBV4-1
J gene: TRBJ2-5
CDR3 DNA: TGCGCCAGCAGCCAAGAGTCATCGGAGACCCAGTACTTC
CDR3 protein: CASSQESSETQYF

clone size: many
D gene: -
V gene: TRBV19
J gene: TRBJ2-5
CDR3 DNA: TGTGCCAGTAGTATCGCTCACACCCAAGAGACCCAGTACTTC
CDR3 protein: CASSIAHTQETQYF

clone size: many
D gene: -
V gene: TRBV11-2
J gene: TRBJ2-2
CDR3 DNA: TGTGCCAGCAGCTTGCTGGCGAGGAACACCGGGGAGCTGTTTTTT
CDR3 protein: CASSLLARNTGELFF

clone size: few
D gene: -
V gene: TRBV27
J gene: TRBJ2-3
CDR3 DNA: TGTGCCAGCAGTTTGGCCGGGACCCTGGGGACAGATACGCAGTATTTT
CDR3 protein: CASSLAGTLGTDTQYF

clone size: many
D gene: -
V gene: TRBV5-1
J gene: TRBJ2-7
CDR3 DNA: TGCGCCAGCAGCTTGTTGGGGGGAGAAATGGGCGAGCAGTACTTC
CDR3 protein: CASSLLGGEMGEQYF